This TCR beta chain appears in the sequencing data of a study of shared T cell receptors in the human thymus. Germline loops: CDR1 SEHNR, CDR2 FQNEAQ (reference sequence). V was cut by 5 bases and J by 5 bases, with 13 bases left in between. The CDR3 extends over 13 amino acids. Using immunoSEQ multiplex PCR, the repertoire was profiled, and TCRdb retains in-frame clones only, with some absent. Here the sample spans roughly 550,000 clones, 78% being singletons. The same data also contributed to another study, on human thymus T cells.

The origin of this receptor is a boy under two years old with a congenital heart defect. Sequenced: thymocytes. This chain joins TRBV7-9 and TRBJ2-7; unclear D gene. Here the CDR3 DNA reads TGTGCCAGCAGCGCCTCCGCCGCGCACGAGCAGTACTTC. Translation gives CASSASAAHEQYF.